Listed below are T cell receptor beta chains from one sample, sequenced in a study of blood T cell repertoires in COVID-19. This table comes from immunoSEQ multiplex PCR, and its TCRdb copy is limited to in-frame clones, with some not included. In the table there are approximately 530,000 clones, roughly 89% of which are singletons. The sample consisted of peripheral blood. The source of these receptors is a woman aged 45-65 years with COVID-19, enrolled during active disease. Both conserved end residues are part of each CDR3. D genes are given only for firm matches. Clone size is shown for a subset of rows, as once, few, many or a class of expanded clone.

d_call j_call clone_size v_call cdr3_aa cdr3_nt
. TRBJ1-1 . TRBV25-1 CASSNAGVLNTEAFF TGTGCCAGCAGTAACGCGGGGGTCCTGAACACTGAAGCTTTCTTT
. TRBJ1-5 few TRBV6-5 CASRRGQNQPQHF TGTGCCAGCAGAAGGGGCCAAAATCAGCCCCAGCATTTT
. TRBJ2-1 many TRBV10-2 CASSEGPGLNEQFF TGCGCCAGCAGTGAGGGGCCCGGACTTAATGAGCAGTTCTTC
. TRBJ1-3 few TRBV14 CASSLVFGGETGNTIYF TGTGCCAGCAGCCTTGTTTTCGGAGGGGAGACTGGAAACACCATATATTTT
TRBD1 TRBJ1-2 . TRBV19 CASLGGQVDYGYTF TGTGCCAGTCTAGGGGGCCAGGTTGACTATGGCTACACCTTC
. TRBJ2-7 . TRBV18 CASSPVRVPYEQYF TGTGCCAGCTCACCGGTCAGGGTCCCCTACGAGCAGTACTTC
TRBD1 TRBJ2-1 . TRBV7-9 CASSRQGNEQFF TGTGCCAGCAGCCGACAGGGAAATGAGCAGTTCTTC
. TRBJ2-7 . TRBV7-9 CASSLAGQRSSYEQYF TGTGCCAGCAGCTTAGCTGGACAGAGGAGCTCCTACGAGCAGTACTTC
. TRBJ1-1 . TRBV7-8 CASSLGRGRDGREAFF TGTGCCAGCAGCTTAGGAAGGGGGAGGGACGGCCGTGAAGCTTTCTTT
. TRBJ2-2 . TRBV7-9 CASSLSTPFTGELFF TGTGCCAGCAGCCTTTCGACACCGTTCACCGGGGAGCTGTTTTTT
. TRBJ1-1 . TRBV10-1 CASSESGDEAFF TGCGCCAGCAGTGAGTCAGGAGATGAAGCTTTCTTT
TRBD1 TRBJ1-1 . TRBV30 CANQGGWTEAFF TGTGCCAACCAGGGGGGATGGACTGAAGCTTTCTTT
TRBD1 TRBJ1-5 . TRBV6-5 CASSRGTGGNQPQHF TGTGCCAGCAGTCGCGGGACAGGGGGCAATCAGCCCCAGCATTTT
TRBD1 TRBJ2-7 . TRBV3-1/TRBV3-2 CASSQGGGQYYEQYF TGTGCCAGCAGCCAAGGAGGGGGCCAGTACTACGAGCAGTACTTC
. TRBJ1-5 . TRBV6-5 CASSYAPRQPQHF TGTGCCAGCAGTTACGCCCCGAGGCAGCCCCAGCATTTT
TRBD2 TRBJ2-1 . TRBV12-5 CASGAGTSGGREQFF TGTGCTAGTGGTGCCGGGACTAGCGGGGGACGGGAGCAGTTCTTC
. TRBJ1-1 . TRBV6-5 CASHLRQGRVSEAFF TGTGCCAGCCACCTGAGGCAGGGGCGGGTCTCTGAAGCTTTCTTT
. TRBJ2-2 once TRBV2 CASSVEITGDLTGELFF TGTGCCAGCAGTGTCGAGATTACGGGGGACCTTACCGGGGAGCTGTTTTTT
. TRBJ1-6 . TRBV19 CASSPGRGMNSPLHF TGTGCCAGTAGTCCCGGGAGGGGGATGAATTCACCCCTCCACTTT
. TRBJ2-1 . TRBV18 CASSPVGSYNEQFF TGTGCCAGCTCCCCCGTCGGCTCCTACAATGAGCAGTTCTTC
. TRBJ2-5 . TRBV5-1 CASSLQRVAEETQYF TGCGCCAGCAGCCTCCAGAGGGTAGCAGAAGAGACCCAGTACTTC
TRBD1 TRBJ2-3 . TRBV10-1 CASSGSLDPGTAITDTQYF TGCGCCAGCAGTGGGTCCCTGGACCCTGGGACAGCCATCACAGATACGCAGTATTTT
. TRBJ1-3 . TRBV3-1/TRBV3-2 CASSLRESGNTIYF TGTGCCAGCAGCCTCCGCGAGTCTGGAAACACCATATATTTT
TRBD2 TRBJ2-3 . TRBV9 CASRASGGQKRDTDTQYF TGTGCCAGCAGGGCTAGCGGGGGCCAAAAACGTGACACAGATACGCAGTATTTT
. TRBJ1-4 . TRBV5-1 CASSLQQGNEKLFF TGCGCCAGCAGCCTCCAACAGGGAAATGAAAAACTGTTTTTT
TRBD2 TRBJ2-6 . TRBV5-4 CASSLTGRGATGANVLTF TGTGCCAGCAGCTTGACTGGGCGGGGGGCCACAGGGGCCAACGTCCTGACTTTC
. TRBJ2-1 . TRBV12-3/TRBV12-4 CASSPGYYNEQFF TGTGCCAGCAGTCCCGGGTACTACAATGAGCAGTTCTTC
. TRBJ1-1 few TRBV2 CASMTELNTEAFF TGTGCCAGCATGACAGAACTGAACACTGAAGCTTTCTTT
. TRBJ2-7 . TRBV28 CASSPQTGPSYEQYF TGTGCCAGCAGCCCTCAGACAGGCCCTTCCTACGAGCAGTACTTC
TRBD1 TRBJ1-4 once TRBV5-1 CASSPRGPNEKLFF TGCGCCAGCAGCCCCAGGGGGCCCAATGAAAAACTGTTTTTT
TRBD1 TRBJ1-2 . TRBV5-1 CASSLATGTAGNYGYTF TGCGCCAGCAGCTTGGCCACCGGGACAGCGGGTAACTATGGCTACACCTTC
TRBD2 TRBJ2-4 . TRBV9 CASSSTSGGTKNIQYF TGTGCCAGCAGCTCCACTAGCGGGGGAACCAAAAACATTCAGTACTTC
. TRBJ1-1 once TRBV30 CAWSTTRNTEAFF TGTGCCTGGAGCACGACACGGAACACTGAAGCTTTCTTT
. TRBJ2-4 . TRBV24-1 CATEGEDIQYF TGTGCCACCGAAGGGGAGGACATTCAGTACTTC
. TRBJ1-2 . TRBV3-1/TRBV3-2 CASTPQGKDYGYTF TGTGCCAGCACCCCACAGGGTAAGGACTATGGCTACACCTTC
TRBD1 TRBJ1-1 . TRBV10-3 CAIKGQGNTEAFF TGTGCCATCAAAGGACAGGGGAACACTGAAGCTTTCTTT
TRBD1 TRBJ2-2 . TRBV5-1 CASRPGQSIGELFF TGCGCCAGCAGACCGGGACAGTCCATCGGGGAGCTGTTTTTT
. TRBJ1-2 . TRBV9 CASSVAGGPNYGYTF TGTGCCAGCAGCGTAGCTGGGGGCCCGAACTATGGCTACACCTTC
TRBD2 TRBJ2-1 . TRBV6-5 CATQRGVNEQFF TGTGCCACCCAACGGGGGGTCAATGAGCAGTTCTTC
. TRBJ1-1 . TRBV6-1 CASSDSEIEPHLF TGTGCCAGCAGTGATAGTGAGATAGAGCCGCACCTTTTT
. TRBJ2-3 . TRBV2 CASSGFETYTDTQYF TGTGCCAGCAGTGGATTCGAGACTTACACAGATACGCAGTATTTT
. TRBJ1-2 once TRBV10-3 CAISESGGRAYGYTF TGTGCCATCAGTGAGTCGGGGGGTAGAGCCTATGGCTACACCTTC